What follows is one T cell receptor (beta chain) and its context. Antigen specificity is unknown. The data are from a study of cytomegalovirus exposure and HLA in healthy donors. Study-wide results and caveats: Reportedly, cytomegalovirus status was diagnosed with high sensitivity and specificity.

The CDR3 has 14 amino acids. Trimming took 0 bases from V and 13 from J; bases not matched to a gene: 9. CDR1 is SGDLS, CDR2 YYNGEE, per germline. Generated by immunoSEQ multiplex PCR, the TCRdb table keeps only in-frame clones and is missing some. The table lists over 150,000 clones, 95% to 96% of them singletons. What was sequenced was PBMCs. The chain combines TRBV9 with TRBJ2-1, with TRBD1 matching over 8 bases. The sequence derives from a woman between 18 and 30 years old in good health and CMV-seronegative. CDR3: CASSVGGQGWAQFF. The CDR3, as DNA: TGTGCCAGCAGCGTAGGAGGACAGGGATGGGCTCAGTTCTTC. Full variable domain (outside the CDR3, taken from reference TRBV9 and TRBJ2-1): DSGVTQTPKHLITATGQRVTLRCSPRSGDLSVYWYQQSLDQGLQFLIQYYNGEERAKGNILERFSAQQFPDLHSELNLSSLELGDSALYFCASSVGGQGWAQFFGPGTRLTVL.